The present T cell receptor beta chain was sequenced within a study of beta chain features in type 1 diabetes. V shed 0 bases and J shed 4 bases, with 3 bases lying between them. The germline V gene has CDR1 ENHRY and CDR2 SYGVKD. This CDR3 is built from 12 residues. Isolated RNA was reverse transcribed in full, so expressed TCRB transcripts were sequenced. TCRdb's copy holds only in-frame clones and misses some; the assay was immunoSEQ multiplex PCR. The table records some 240,000 clones, 15% to 20% of them present only once. Broader study findings: Lower insertion and higher deletion counts appeared at VDJ junctions in type 1 diabetes patients. People with Type 1 diabetes carried modestly yet significantly shorter TCRB CDR3s in all four CD4+ subsets.

This clone was picked up one time. Its antigen is unknown. This sample also contains other DNA sequences that code for the same CDR3. The TCR sequence derives from a man aged 30 to 45 with type 1 diabetes. This sequence joins TRBV10-3 and TRBJ2-5; no firm D call. Material for sequencing was naive CD4+ T cells from blood. This CDR3 reads CAISESRETQYF. The CDR3 DNA sequence: TGTGCCATCAGTGAGTCGAGAGAGACCCAGTACTTC.